A single sample is the source of the 14 T cell receptor beta chains below, sequenced in a study of blood T cell repertoires in COVID-19. Only in-frame clones appear in the TCRdb table, and some are missing; sequencing was by immunoSEQ multiplex PCR. The table records some 200,000 clones, 70% to 85% of them present only once. Sequenced: peripheral blood. The receptors originated from a woman older than 75 with acute or convalescent COVID-19.

The CDR3 DNA reads TGTGCCAGCAGCAAAAGACAGGGTAGTAATTCACCCCTCCACTTT. Its translation is CASSKRQGSNSPLHF. The chain links TRBV7-2 to TRBJ1-6; 7 nucleotides align to TRBD1. Trimming at V came to 5 bases and at J to 6 bases, leaving 7 bases not matched to a gene. This CDR3 contains 15 residues. CDR1 and CDR2 from the germline V gene are SGHTA and FQGNSA.

The rearrangement uses TRBV12-3 or TRBV12-4 and TRBJ1-1; D is perhaps TRBD1 (6 bases). The V gene lost 6 bases and the J gene lost 8 bases, with 10 bases spanning the gap. The CDR3 extends over 11 amino acids. For the CDR3, the DNA is TGTGCCAGCAGCCCAGGACAGGAAGCTTTCTTT. Its protein is CASSPGQEAFF.

This rearrangement joins TRBV5-6 to TRBJ1-5, with 8 nucleotides matching TRBD1. The CDR3 runs 15 residues. Trimming cost V 3 bases and J 3 bases; bases outside gene matches: 5. The germline V gene has CDR1 SGHDT and CDR2 YYEEEE. CDR3 bases: TGTGCCAGCAGCTCGGGACAGGATTCCAATCAGCCCCAGCATTTT. Translated: CASSSGQDSNQPQHF.

The chain joins TRBV7-3 to TRBJ2-1; possibly TRBD1 for D (7 bases). Germline CDR1 reads SGHTA; CDR2 reads FQGTGA. V gave up 5 bases and J gave up 0 bases, with 11 bases separating them. This CDR3 comprises 15 residues. CDR3 coding DNA: TGTGCCAGCAGCGCCAGGGGGGACTCCTACAATGAGCAGTTCTTC. This gives the protein CASSARGDSYNEQFF.

The J gene is TRBJ2-1, the V gene TRBV10-3; 10 bases are shared with TRBD1. The trim removed 6 bases at V and 0 bases at J, leaving 5 bases unmatched. The CDR3 has 16 amino acids. Germline values: CDR1 ENHRY, CDR2 SYGVKD. CDR3: CAIRKGQGSSYNEQFF. DNA for the CDR3: TGTGCCATCAGAAAGGGACAGGGGAGCTCCTACAATGAGCAGTTCTTC.

The chain's CDR3 is CSASSAASTDTQYF. Written as DNA, the CDR3 is TGCAGTGCTAGTTCGGCGGCTAGCACAGATACGCAGTATTTT. The chain employs TRBV20-1 and TRBJ2-3; D unresolved. CDR1 and CDR2 from the germline V gene are DFQATT and SNEGSKA (reference sequence). The CDR3 loop spans 14 amino acids. Trimming removed 3 bases at V and 0 bases at J, with 10 bases between.

The rearrangement uses TRBV9 and TRBJ1-1, with D hard to call. CDR3 length: 15 residues. Between the trimmed V and J ends, which lost 0 bases and 4 bases, there was a span of 13 bases. Germline CDR1 is SGDLS and CDR2 is YYNGEE. CDR3 sequence (DNA): TGTGCCAGCAGCGTAGTGGGAGTTGGTGGCACTGAAGCTTTCTTT. It is translated as CASSVVGVGGTEAFF. Full variable domain (outside the CDR3, taken from reference TRBV9 and TRBJ1-1): DSGVTQTPKHLITATGQRVTLRCSPRSGDLSVYWYQQSLDQGLQFLIQYYNGEERAKGNILERFSAQQFPDLHSELNLSSLELGDSALYFCASSVVGVGGTEAFFGQGTRLTVV.

As DNA, the CDR3 is TGTGCCAGCAGCCTCCAGCTAGCGGGAGGGCGGGAGCAGTACTTC. It yields the protein CASSLQLAGGREQYF. The V and J genes are TRBV7-9 and TRBJ2-7, with TRBD2 matching over 12 bases. This CDR3 is 15 amino acids long. Unmatched junction bases numbered 9, after V lost 5 bases and J lost 7 bases. Looked up from germline, CDR1 is SEHNR and CDR2 is FQNEAQ (reference sequence).

This clone showed up just once. The chain carries TRBV7-2 and TRBJ2-2; TRBD2 matches 12 bases. The V segment lost 0 bases and the J segment 7 bases; nucleotides outside the gene matches: 3. Germline lookup yields CDR1 SGHTA and CDR2 FQGNSA. This CDR3 is 16 amino acids long. CDR3 coding DNA: TGTGCCAGCAGCTTAGCGACTAGCGGGGGATTCGGGGAGCTGTTTTTT. It specifies CASSLATSGGFGELFF.

The V and J genes are TRBV5-1 and TRBJ1-6; maybe TRBD1 (5 bases). The V gene lost 0 bases and the J gene lost 7 bases, with 17 bases spanning the gap. Germline assignment: CDR1 SGHRS and CDR2 YFSETQ. CDR3 length: 17 residues. Here the CDR3 DNA reads TGCGCCAGCAGCTTGGCTCCCAGCGGAGGGGTGAATTCACCCCTCCACTTT. Its protein product is CASSLAPSGGVNSPLHF.

This clone has only a few counts. The chain couples TRBV27 to TRBJ1-1, with a tentative D call TRBD1 (5 bases). Germline CDR1 is MNHEY and CDR2 is SMNVEV (reference sequence). V lost 7 bases to trimming and J lost 1 base, with 16 bases between them. The CDR3 loop spans 15 amino acids. DNA for the CDR3: TGTGCCAGCAACTTTCTAATGGGGGGGAACACTGAAGCTTTCTTT. This codes for CASNFLMGGNTEAFF.

This chain connects TRBV4-3 to TRBJ1-2; TRBD1 matches 11 bases. Losses at the gene ends were 1 base for V and 7 bases for J; bases not matched to a gene: 5. The CDR3 runs 15 residues. In germline, CDR1 is LGHNA, CDR2 YSLEER. CDR3 in amino acids: CASSQGRTGGFGYTF. The DNA for the CDR3 is TGCGCCAGCAGCCAAGGCAGGACAGGGGGCTTTGGCTACACCTTC.

The chain carries TRBV29-1 and TRBJ1-2, with 7 bases aligning to TRBD1. CDR1 and CDR2 (germline): SQVTM, ANQGSEA. The J segment lost 2 bases and the V segment lost 8 bases, leaving 5 bases of the junction unmatched. The CDR3 length is 12 residues. The DNA of the CDR3 is TGCAGCACTCTGGGACAGAACTATGGCTACACCTTC. It codes for CSTLGQNYGYTF.

This clone was found a few times. V is TRBV11-2 and J is TRBJ2-7; 12 nucleotides line up with TRBD2. CDR1 and CDR2 (germline): SGHAT, FQNNGV. Germline trimming cut 4 bases from V and 3 bases from J; bases unmatched to any gene: 7. The CDR3 runs to 16 residues. CDR3 sequence: CASSSPTSGRIYEQYF. DNA for the CDR3: TGTGCCAGCAGCTCGCCTACTAGCGGGAGGATCTACGAGCAGTACTTC.